The 24 T cell receptor beta chains presented below share a single source sample, sequenced in a study of shared clonotypes between healthy human individuals. Profiling relied on immunoSEQ multiplex PCR, and the TCRdb table lists in-frame clones only, not all of them. The sample carries some 1 million clones, 75% recorded once. Material: memory CD4+ T cells sorted from blood. As to subset: CD45RA-negative fraction. All receptors derive from a man in his late teens or twenties in good health.

Details on this clone: Other DNA sequences in the sample encode the same CDR3. The chain combines TRBV5-4 with TRBJ1-1; 7 nucleotides agree with TRBD1. Unmatched junction bases numbered 1, after V lost 2 bases and J lost 0 bases. This CDR3 is built from 14 residues. Germline V CDR1 and CDR2: SGHNT, YYREEE (reference sequence). CDR3 region: CASSFGQVNTEAFF. The CDR3 DNA sequence: TGTGCCAGCAGCTTCGGACAGGTGAACACTGAAGCTTTCTTT.

This clone was seen ten or more times. V usage is TRBV4-2 and J usage is TRBJ2-3; 11 bases agree with TRBD2. CDR1 and CDR2 (germline): LGHNA, YNFKEQ. With V trimmed by 2 bases and J by 5 bases, 3 bases remained unmatched. The CDR3 runs 15 residues. CDR3 DNA: TGTGCCAGCAGCCAACTAGCGGGGGGTGGAGATACGCAGTATTTT. As protein: CASSQLAGGGDTQYF.

This rearrangement joins TRBV7-9 to TRBJ2-5, with TRBD1 matching 7 bases. The closer fit of TRBJ2-7 to the DNA end suggests the J call may be wrong. This CDR3 comprises 14 residues. CDR1 is SEHNR and CDR2 is FQNEAQ in the germline V gene (reference sequence). CDR3 sequence: CASSPDREWAEQYF. As DNA, the CDR3 is TGTGCCAGCAGCCCCGACAGGGAATGGGCCGAGCAGTACTTC.

This clone showed up just a few times. The chain uses TRBV18 and TRBJ2-1; D is undetermined. V was trimmed by 2 bases and J by 7 bases, leaving 3 bases between them. In germline, CDR1 is KGHSH, CDR2 LQKENI. This CDR3 region has 11 residues. The CDR3: CASSPMNEQFF. The DNA of the CDR3 is TGTGCCAGCTCACCAATGAATGAGCAGTTCTTC.

The J gene is TRBJ1-2, the V gene TRBV19; 12 bases fit TRBD1. Per germline, CDR1 LNHDA and CDR2 SQIVND (reference sequence). Trimming at V came to 4 bases and at J to 2 bases, leaving 8 bases not matched to a gene. The CDR3 sequence is 17 residues long. The CDR3 DNA follows: TGTGCCAGTAGTAGAACCGGGACAGGGGGCCAAAACTATGGCTACACCTTC. It codes for CASSRTGTGGQNYGYTF.

The V gene is TRBV5-1, the J gene TRBJ2-3; D might be TRBD2 (6 bases). This CDR3 is 15 amino acids long. Trimming took off 0 bases at V and 9 bases at J, with 17 bases between the two ends. From germline, CDR1 is SGHRS and CDR2 YFSETQ. The CDR3, as DNA: TGCGCCAGCAGCTTGGAGCTAGCCCAGGCGGGGACGCAGTATTTT. This gives the protein CASSLELAQAGTQYF.

About this clone itself: In the same sample, other DNA sequences code for this CDR3. CDR3 loop: CSAGSGYEQYF. For the CDR3, the DNA is TGCAGTGCTGGTAGCGGATACGAGCAGTACTTC. The rearrangement joins TRBV20-1 to TRBJ2-7; a possible D gene is TRBD2 (6 bases). Germline V CDR1 and CDR2: DFQATT, SNEGSKA (reference sequence). V was clipped by 5 bases and J by 4 bases, with 9 bases between them. The CDR3 is 11 residues long.

This clone was detected a few times. Within the sample, other DNA sequences also encode this same CDR3. The chain is built from TRBV15 and TRBJ1-5; no reliable D call. Germline assignment: CDR1 LNHNV and CDR2 YYDKDF (reference sequence). This CDR3 region has 13 residues. V shed 8 bases and J shed 0 bases, with 8 bases lying between them. The CDR3 bases are TGTGCCACCTCGACGGGTAGCAATCAGCCCCAGCATTTT. This translates into CATSTGSNQPQHF.

This clone turned up a few times. The chain employs TRBV29-1 and TRBJ2-7; the D is unclear. Between the trimmed V and J ends, which lost 1 base and 6 bases, there was a span of 7 bases. CDR3 size: 11 residues. Germline values: CDR1 SQVTM, CDR2 ANQGSEA. The CDR3: CSVEGQPEQYF. In DNA form, the CDR3 reads TGCAGCGTTGAAGGGCAGCCCGAGCAGTACTTC.

V usage is TRBV5-1 and J usage is TRBJ2-1, with D unclear. Germline V gene data show CDR1 as SGHRS and CDR2 as YFSETQ. V dropped 6 bases and J dropped 1 base, with 5 bases sitting between them. The CDR3 length is 12 residues. The CDR3 protein is CASMGSYNEQFF. The CDR3 DNA reads TGCGCCAGCATGGGTTCCTACAATGAGCAGTTCTTC.

The gene calls are TRBV7-2 and TRBJ2-1; 8 bases agree with TRBD2. Germline loops: CDR1 SGHTA, CDR2 FQGNSA. The junction had 5 bases not matched to a gene; V was cut back by 4 bases and J by 0 bases. The CDR3 has 16 amino acids. CDR3 sequence reads: CASSSTSGNSYNEQFF. As DNA, the CDR3 is TGTGCCAGCAGCTCTACTAGCGGTAACTCCTACAATGAGCAGTTCTTC.

The V and J genes are TRBV5-4 and TRBJ2-7, with 10 bases fitting TRBD1. CDR3 length: 14 amino acids. Unmatched junction bases numbered 7, after V lost 4 bases and J lost 6 bases. Germline V gene lookup returns CDR1 SGHNT and CDR2 YYREEE (reference sequence). CDR3 region: CASSGRDRGREQYF. The DNA of the CDR3 is TGTGCCAGCAGCGGCCGGGACAGGGGTCGCGAGCAGTACTTC.

The chain joins TRBV5-1 to TRBJ1-4; D unresolved. With 0 bases removed from V and 3 bases from J, the gap between germline ends came to 6 bases. The germline V gene has CDR1 SGHRS and CDR2 YFSETQ. CDR3 length equals 14 residues. The DNA of the CDR3 is TGCGCCAGCAGCTTGGAATCCGCTAATGAAAAACTGTTTTTT. The encoded protein is CASSLESANEKLFF.

V usage is TRBV5-1 and J usage is TRBJ2-3, with D maybe TRBD2 (5 bases). There are 16 residues in the CDR3. In germline, CDR1 is SGHRS, CDR2 YFSETQ. V dropped 0 bases and J dropped 1 base, with 12 bases sitting between them. For the CDR3, the DNA is TGCGCCAGCAGCTTGGGGGCGGGTTGGGGCACAGATACGCAGTATTTT. This gives the protein CASSLGAGWGTDTQYF.

This clone came up once. The V and J genes are TRBV10-3 and TRBJ2-2; D is perhaps TRBD1 (5 bases). The CDR3 is 15 residues long. V was trimmed by 1 base and J by 0 bases, leaving 6 bases between them. Germline CDR1 ENHRY, CDR2 SYGVKD. This chain's CDR3 is CAISELGPNTGELFF. CDR3 DNA sequence: TGTGCCATCAGTGAGTTGGGGCCGAACACCGGGGAGCTGTTTTTT.

V gene TRBV4-1 combines with J gene TRBJ1-1, with D perhaps matching TRBD1 (5 bases). The ends were cut back, 5 bases at V and 3 bases at J, with 31 bases in the middle. This CDR3 spans 20 amino acids. CDR1 MGHRA and CDR2 YSYEKL come from the germline V gene. Here the CDR3 DNA reads TGCGCCAGCAGCATCGATGCGGCGGGGACTAGTCGTTCTGGCGACACTGAAGCTTTCTTT. Encoded protein: CASSIDAAGTSRSGDTEAFF.

J is TRBJ2-7 and V is TRBV19, with 7 bases lining up with TRBD1. Losses at the gene ends were 4 bases for V and 2 bases for J; bases not matched to a gene: 5. Germline CDR1 is LNHDA and CDR2 is SQIVND (reference sequence). The CDR3 loop spans 14 amino acids. CDR3 loop: CASSTEGAPYEQYF. In DNA, the CDR3 is TGTGCCAGTAGTACTGAGGGGGCTCCCTACGAGCAGTACTTC.

This clone was recorded a few times. V and J are TRBV6-1 and TRBJ1-5, with 7 positions matching TRBD1. After removal of 8 bases from V and 3 bases from J, the junction contained 4 bases not matched to a gene. CDR3 length: 13 residues. Looked up from germline, CDR1 is MNHNS and CDR2 is SASEGT. CDR3 in amino acids: CASGTEPNQPQHF. The DNA for the CDR3 is TGTGCCAGCGGGACAGAACCCAATCAGCCCCAGCATTTT.

The J gene is TRBJ1-5, the V gene TRBV23-1; D is ambiguous. TRBV23-1 has ORF status, its function being uncertain. Trimming left V 4 bases short and J 5 bases short, with 12 bases between. The length of the CDR3 is 14 residues. The CDR3 nucleotides are TGCGCCAGCAGTCCACCCGGGGAAGATCAGCCCCAGCATTTT. This codes for CASSPPGEDQPQHF.

The chain is built from TRBV11-2 and TRBJ1-6, with a tentative D call TRBD1 (5 bases). The CDR3 is 19 residues long. The germline gives CDR1 SGHAT, CDR2 FQNNGV. The germline V and J ends were trimmed by 1 base and 0 bases, with 16 bases remaining between them. The CDR3 nucleotides are TGTGCCAGCAGCTTAGGAGGGTCGGGGGGAAGCTCCTATAATTCACCCCTCCACTTT. It translates to CASSLGGSGGSSYNSPLHF. Full variable domain (outside the CDR3, taken from reference TRBV11-2 and TRBJ1-6): EAGVAQSPRYKIIEKRQSVAFWCNPISGHATLYWYQQILGQGPKLLIQFQNNGVVDDSQLPKDRFSAERLKGVDSTLKIQPAKLEDSAVYLCASSLGGSGGSSYNSPLHFGNGTRLTVT.

The genes are TRBV2 and TRBJ1-1; D is undetermined. V was clipped by 6 bases and J by 10 bases, with 15 bases between them. Looked up from germline, CDR1 is SNHLY and CDR2 is FYNNEI. The CDR3 loop spans 12 amino acids. DNA for the CDR3: TGTGCCAGCAGCGAGACCCCTGGAGGAGCTTTCTTT. Translation: CASSETPGGAFF. The full variable domain, rest sourced from reference TRBV2 and TRBJ1-1, is EPEVTQTPSHQVTQMGQEVILRCVPISNHLYFYWYRQILGQKVEFLVSFYNNEISEKSEIFDDQFSVERPDGSNFTLKIRSTKLEDSAMYFCASSETPGGAFFGQGTRLTVV.

Turning to this clone: Other DNA sequences within the sample encode an identical CDR3. This rearrangement joins TRBV11-3 to TRBJ2-1; maybe TRBD1 (6 bases). The V gene's germline CDR1 is SGHNT and CDR2 YENEEA. CDR3 size: 14 residues. V was trimmed by 5 bases and J by 4 bases, leaving 12 bases between them. This CDR3 is CASSLGQIYNEQFF. The CDR3, as DNA: TGTGCCAGCAGCCTTGGACAGATTTACAATGAGCAGTTCTTC.

V is TRBV15 and J is TRBJ1-1; D not certain. CDR3 length equals 13 residues. The V end lost 6 bases, the J end lost 1 base, and 9 bases lay between the germline ends. Per germline, CDR1 LNHNV and CDR2 YYDKDF (reference sequence). CDR3 in amino acids: CATSPAANTEAFF. The CDR3 DNA reads TGTGCCACCAGTCCGGCTGCGAACACTGAAGCTTTCTTT. Full variable domain (outside the CDR3, taken from reference TRBV15 and TRBJ1-1): DAMVIQNPRYQVTQFGKPVTLSCSQTLNHNVMYWYQQKSSQAPKLLFHYYDKDFNNEADTPDNFQSRRPNTSFCFLDIRSPGLGDTAMYLCATSPAANTEAFFGQGTRLTVV.

V gene TRBV18 combines with J gene TRBJ2-3, with TRBD2 matching 11 bases. The germline V gene encodes CDR1 KGHSH and CDR2 LQKENI. The CDR3 runs 20 residues. The trim removed 0 bases at V and 0 bases at J, leaving 11 bases unmatched. CDR3 nucleotides: TGTGCCAGCTCACCACCGACTAAACTAGCGGGAGTGTTAAGCACAGATACGCAGTATTTT. It codes for CASSPPTKLAGVLSTDTQYF.